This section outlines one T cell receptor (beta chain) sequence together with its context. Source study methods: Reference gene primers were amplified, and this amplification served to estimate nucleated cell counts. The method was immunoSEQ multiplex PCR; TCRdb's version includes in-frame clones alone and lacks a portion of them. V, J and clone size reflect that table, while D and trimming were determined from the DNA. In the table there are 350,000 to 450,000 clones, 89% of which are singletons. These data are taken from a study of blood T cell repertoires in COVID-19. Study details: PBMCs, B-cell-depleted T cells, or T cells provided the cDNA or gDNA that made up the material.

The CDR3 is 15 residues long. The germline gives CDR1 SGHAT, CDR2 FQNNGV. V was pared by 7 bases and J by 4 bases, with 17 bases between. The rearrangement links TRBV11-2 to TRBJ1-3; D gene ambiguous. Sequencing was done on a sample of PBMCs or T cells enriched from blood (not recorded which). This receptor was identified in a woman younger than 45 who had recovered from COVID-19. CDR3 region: CASTWGGSMGNTIYF. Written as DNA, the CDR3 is TGTGCCAGCACCTGGGGAGGATCTATGGGAAACACCATATATTTT. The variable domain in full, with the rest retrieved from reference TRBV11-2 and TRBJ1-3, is EAGVAQSPRYKIIEKRQSVAFWCNPISGHATLYWYQQILGQGPKLLIQFQNNGVVDDSQLPKDRFSAERLKGVDSTLKIQPAKLEDSAVYLCASTWGGSMGNTIYFGEGSWLTVV.